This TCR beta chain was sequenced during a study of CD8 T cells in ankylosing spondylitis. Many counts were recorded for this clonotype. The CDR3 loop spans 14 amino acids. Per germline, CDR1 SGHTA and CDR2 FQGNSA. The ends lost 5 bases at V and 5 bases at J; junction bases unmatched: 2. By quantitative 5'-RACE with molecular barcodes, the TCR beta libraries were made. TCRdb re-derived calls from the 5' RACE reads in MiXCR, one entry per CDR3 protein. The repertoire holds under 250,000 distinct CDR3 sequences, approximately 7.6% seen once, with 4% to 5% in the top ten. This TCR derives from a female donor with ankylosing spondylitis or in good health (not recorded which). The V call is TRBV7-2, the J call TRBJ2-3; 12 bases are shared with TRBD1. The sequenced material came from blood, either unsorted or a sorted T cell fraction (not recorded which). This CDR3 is CASSRDRGRDTQYF. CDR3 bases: TGTGCCAGCAGCCGGGACAGGGGGCGAGATACGCAGTATTTT.